This T cell receptor beta chain derives from a study of T-cell memory formation after mild COVID-19. Study context: TCR clusters were largely donor specific.

CDR3 length equals 16 residues. Germline CDR1 is SGHTA and CDR2 is FQGNSA. V was clipped by 2 bases and J by 3 bases; unmatched bases: 8. Study observations and caveats: CM and EM subsets held most contracting CD4+ clones; EMRA held CD8+ ones.

Using its own MiXCR run on the 5' RACE reads, TCRdb lists one record per CDR3 protein. The sample includes roughly 380,000 distinct CDR3 sequences, around 27% of them seen just once. On this clonotype itself: What it recognizes is unknown.

Sample: PBMCs or a T cell subset sorted from them (not recorded which). The chain couples TRBV7-2 to TRBJ2-3; 7 bases are shared with TRBD1. The source of this sequence is an adult woman who had mild COVID-19 (a few samples of this study predate the infection). Cell type and time point are not known. CDR3 protein: CASSLRGGAETDTQYF. The CDR3 nucleotides read TGTGCCAGCAGCTTACGAGGGGGCGCGGAGACAGATACGCAGTATTTT.